This T cell receptor (beta chain) was sequenced in a study of CD8 T cells in ankylosing spondylitis (dated by TCRdb to the late 2010s). Notes on the research overall: To find TCR variants linked to disease, the study profiled T cell receptor beta repertoires in ankylosing spondylitis patients and healthy donors. In total, the full study cohort was made up of about 99 healthy donors and approximately 24 ankylosing spondylitis patients. Peripheral blood was sampled, and synovial fluid was also collected from ankylosing spondylitis patients. What the authors observed across the whole study: A TCR beta motif made up of eight highly homologous amino acid variants appeared to be characteristic of blood from ankylosing spondylitis patients. Some of the motif variants had been reported before in the synovial fluid and blood of reactive arthritis patients, a finding that suggests common disease-initiation mechanisms. In peripheral blood, the disease-linked clones were found at relatively low frequencies and had a CD8+ phenotype. The disease-linked clones were reported as significantly enriched in matched synovial fluid samples from ankylosing spondylitis patients.

The CDR3 starts with the cysteine, ends with the phenylalanine, and has 17 residues. Only the CDR3 DNA is retained, 51 bases long and in frame from the first base. As encoded in the germline V gene, CDR1 is LGHNA while CDR2 is YNFKEQ. V loses 4 bases of germline sequence and J loses 2 bases, and the interval between the two ends is 18 bases. Sequencing was performed on an Illumina HiSeq 2500. TCR beta libraries were prepared by quantitative 5'-RACE with molecular barcodes. Per the source publication's procedure: A new computational method, built on a probabilistic model of VDJ rearrangement, was used to identify disease-linked TCR variants. TCRdb redid the processing of the public reads, applying fastp at Q25 and MiXCR, and retained in-frame beta chains. A single entry per CDR3 protein holds the most common genes and DNA from its merged rows. The V and J calls, along with clone size, are taken from TCRdb and not from the paper's own processing. The sample table lists 750,000 to 850,000 distinct CDR3 sequences, 12% of them with a count of one. The ten biggest clones cover 0.51% of the sample.

Regarding this clonotype: Which antigen it targets is not known. Nothing much larger sits one base from this clone, and base qualities are not available.

The chain is made from TRBV4-2 and TRBJ2-1, with the identity of the D gene unclear. This TCR was sampled from a male donor with ankylosing spondylitis. Sequencing was done on a sample of blood, either unsorted or a sorted T cell fraction (not recorded which). Here the CDR3 is given as CASSPPSRFRAYNEQFF. In nucleotide form, the sequence is TGTGCCAGCAGCCCACCTTCCAGGTTTCGGGCCTACAATGAGCAGTTCTTC.